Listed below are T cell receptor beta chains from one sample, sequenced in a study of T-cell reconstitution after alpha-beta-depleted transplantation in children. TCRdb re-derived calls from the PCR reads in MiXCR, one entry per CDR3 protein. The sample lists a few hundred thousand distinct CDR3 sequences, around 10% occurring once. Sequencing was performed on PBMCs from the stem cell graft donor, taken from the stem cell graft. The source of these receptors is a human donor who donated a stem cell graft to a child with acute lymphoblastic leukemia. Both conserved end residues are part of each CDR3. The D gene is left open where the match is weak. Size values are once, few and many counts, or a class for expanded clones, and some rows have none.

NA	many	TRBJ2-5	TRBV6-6	CASSPLETQYF	TGTGCCAGCTCCCCTCTGGAGACCCAGTACTTC
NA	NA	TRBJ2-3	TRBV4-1	CASSQMGPDTQYF	TGCGCCAGCAGCCAAATGGGCCCCGATACGCAGTATTTT
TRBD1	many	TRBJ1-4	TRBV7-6	CASSLSTTGGGLPTNEKLFF	TGTGCCAGCAGCTTAAGTACGACAGGGGGGGGACTGCCAACTAATGAAAAACTGTTTTTT
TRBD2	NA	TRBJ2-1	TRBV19	CASSMGAGPYNEQFF	TGTGCCAGTAGTATGGGAGCGGGGCCCTACAATGAGCAGTTCTTC
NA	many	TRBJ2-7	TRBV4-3	CASSQGLRQGYEQYF	TGCGCCAGCAGCCAAGGATTGCGGCAGGGCTACGAGCAGTACTTC
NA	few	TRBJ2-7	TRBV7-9	CASSFSPGTLSYEQYF	TGTGCCAGCAGCTTCTCTCCCGGGACCCTTTCCTACGAGCAGTACTTC
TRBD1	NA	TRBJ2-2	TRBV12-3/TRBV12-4	CASSGQGAPPGELFF	TGTGCCAGCAGTGGACAGGGGGCGCCCCCCGGGGAGCTGTTTTTT
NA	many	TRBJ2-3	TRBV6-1	CASSTTGTDTQYF	TGTGCCAGCAGCACGACTGGCACAGATACGCAGTATTTT
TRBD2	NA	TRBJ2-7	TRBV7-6	CASSLVESGGHEQYF	TGTGCCAGCAGCTTAGTAGAGAGCGGGGGCCACGAGCAGTACTTC
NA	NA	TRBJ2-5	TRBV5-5	CASSFFWEQETQYF	TGTGCCAGCAGCTTCTTTTGGGAGCAAGAGACCCAGTACTTC
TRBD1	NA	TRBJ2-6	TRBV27	CASSLQGTGANVLTF	TGTGCCAGCAGTCTACAGGGGACCGGGGCCAACGTCCTGACTTTC